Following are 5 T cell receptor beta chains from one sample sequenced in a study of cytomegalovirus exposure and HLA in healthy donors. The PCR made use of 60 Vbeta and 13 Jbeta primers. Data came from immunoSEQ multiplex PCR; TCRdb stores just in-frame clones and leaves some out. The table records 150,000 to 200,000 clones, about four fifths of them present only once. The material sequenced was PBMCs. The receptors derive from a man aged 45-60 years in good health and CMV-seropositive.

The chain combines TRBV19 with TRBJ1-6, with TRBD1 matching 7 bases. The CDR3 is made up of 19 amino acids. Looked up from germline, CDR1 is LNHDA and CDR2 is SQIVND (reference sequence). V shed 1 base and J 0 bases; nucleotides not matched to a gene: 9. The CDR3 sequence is CASSIAAGTASSYNSPLHF. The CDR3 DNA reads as TGTGCCAGTAGTATAGCCGCCGGGACAGCGAGCTCCTATAATTCACCCCTCCACTTT.

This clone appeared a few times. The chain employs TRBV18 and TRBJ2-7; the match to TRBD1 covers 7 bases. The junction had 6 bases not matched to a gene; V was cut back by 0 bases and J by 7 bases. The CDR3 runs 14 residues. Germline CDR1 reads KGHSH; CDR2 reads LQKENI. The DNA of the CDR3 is TGTGCCAGCTCACCACCCGACAGGGCAGGGGAGCAGTACTTC. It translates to CASSPPDRAGEQYF. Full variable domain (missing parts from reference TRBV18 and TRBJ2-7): NAGVMQNPRHLVRRRGQEARLRCSPMKGHSHVYWYRQLPEEGLKFMVYLQKENIIDESGMPKERFSAEFPKEGPSILRIQQVVRGDSAAYFCASSPPDRAGEQYFGPGTRLTVT.

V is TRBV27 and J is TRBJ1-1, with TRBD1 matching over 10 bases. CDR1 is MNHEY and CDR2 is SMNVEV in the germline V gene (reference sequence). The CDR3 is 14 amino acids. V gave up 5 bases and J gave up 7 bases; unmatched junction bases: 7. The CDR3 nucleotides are TGTGCCAGCAGTGTCGACAGGGGGCTGGATGAAGCTTTCTTT. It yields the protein CASSVDRGLDEAFF.

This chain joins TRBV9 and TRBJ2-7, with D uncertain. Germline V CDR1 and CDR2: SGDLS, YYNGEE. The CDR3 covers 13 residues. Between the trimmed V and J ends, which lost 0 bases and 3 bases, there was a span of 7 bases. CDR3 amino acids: CASSVGHFYEQYF. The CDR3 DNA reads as TGTGCCAGCAGCGTAGGACACTTCTACGAGCAGTACTTC.

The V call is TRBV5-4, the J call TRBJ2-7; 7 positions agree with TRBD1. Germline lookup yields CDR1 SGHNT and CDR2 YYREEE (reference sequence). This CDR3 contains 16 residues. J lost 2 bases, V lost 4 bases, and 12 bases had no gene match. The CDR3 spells CASSATNRGPPYEQYF. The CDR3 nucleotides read TGTGCCAGCAGCGCAACAAACAGGGGCCCCCCCTACGAGCAGTACTTC.